The 13 T cell receptor beta chains below come from one sample, sequenced in a study of T cells in women clearing cervical HPV infection. Assay: immunoSEQ multiplex PCR; the TCRdb copy retains only in-frame clones and omits some. The table counts roughly 25,000 clones; less than 8.5% lies in the top ten. The sample was blood buffy coat. These receptors were obtained from a woman between 18 and 70 years old with a cervical HPV16 infection that either progressed to CIN3+ or cleared (not recorded which).

On this clone itself: With the read ending 3 residues before the CDR3 end, the germline J gene is used to fill in that end. The chain uses TRBV10-2 and TRBJ2-7, with 7 bases that match TRBD2. Germline CDR1 is WSHSY and CDR2 is SAAADI. CDR3 length: 15 amino acids. J lost 0 bases, V lost 0 bases, and 2 bases had no gene match. The CDR3 protein is CASSESAGDSYEQYF. Incomplete CDR3 DNA: TGCGCCAGCAGTGAGTCTGCGGGGGACTCCTACGAG.

As to this clone: Compared with germline, one end of the junction differs, possibly owing to a read error. The CDR3 extends 3 residues past the end of the read, so its final part is completed from the germline J gene. The chain combines TRBV7-6 with TRBJ1-2, with D uncertain. The CDR3 consists of 15 residues. The germline V gene has CDR1 SGHVS and CDR2 FNYEAQ. The sequenced CDR3 bases are TGTGCCAGCAGCCAAGACGCTAGCGGGATTTATGAC. Translated: CASSQDASGIYD. The CDR3 reads in full as CASSQDASGIYDYTF.

Note on this clone: Read data end 3 residues before the CDR3 end; the end is taken from the germline J gene. The chain combines TRBV6-1 with TRBJ1-5; 9 nucleotides line up with TRBD1. V lost 3 bases and J lost 3; bases outside the gene matches: 6. CDR3 length: 16 amino acids. CDR1 is MNHNS, CDR2 SASEGT, per germline. CDR3 amino acids: CASSERWDRANQPQHF. Incomplete CDR3 DNA: TGTGCCAGCAGTGAGAGATGGGACAGGGCCAATCAGCCC.

Of note for this clone: The read ends 3 residues early relative to the CDR3; the germline J gene fills the gap. The chain links TRBV5-6 to TRBJ1-2; 11 positions match TRBD1. After removal of 4 bases from V and 7 bases from J, the junction contained 6 bases not matched to a gene. From germline, CDR1 is SGHDT and CDR2 YYEEEE. The CDR3 has 14 residues. CDR3 bases read: TGTGCCAGCAGCCTCGGACAGGGGGCGGGTGGC. It specifies CASSLGQGAGG. Given in full, the CDR3 is CASSLGQGAGGYTF. Using reference TRBV5-6 and TRBJ1-2 for the parts outside the CDR3, the full variable domain is DAGVTQSPTHLIKTRGQQVTLRCSPKSGHDTVSWYQQALGQGPQFIFQYYEEEERQRGNFPDRFSGHQFPNYSSELNVNALLLGDSALYLCASSLGQGAGGYTFGSGTRLTVV.

Turning to this clone: The CDR3 goes on 3 residues after the read ends, and that part is filled in from the germline J gene. The V and J genes are TRBV20-1 and TRBJ1-1; 7 bases fit TRBD1. CDR3 size: 13 residues. Trimming took 1 base from V and 7 from J; bases not matched to a gene: 6. Germline CDR1 DFQATT, CDR2 SNEGSKA (reference sequence). The CDR3: CSARGDRDSEAFF. The part of the CDR3 DNA that was read is TGCAGTGCTAGAGGAGACAGGGACAGTGAA.

In the case of this clone: It is unclear where the CDR3 begins or ends on the DNA, so no DNA is shown, and the CDR3 is as TCRdb lists it. The rearrangement links TRBV10-2 to TRBJ1-2. The CDR3 spans 14 residues, counting both ends. Germline V gene lookup returns CDR1 WSHSY and CDR2 SAAADI. The CDR3 region is CASILGGDRYGYTF.

In regard to this clone: The CDR3 goes on 3 residues after the read ends, and that part is filled in from the germline J gene. The J gene is TRBJ1-2, the V gene TRBV4-1; no reliable D call. This CDR3 comprises 15 residues. V dropped 4 bases and J dropped 1 base, with 13 bases sitting between them. Germline CDR1 is MGHRA and CDR2 is YSYEKL. The DNA read from the CDR3 is TGCGCCAGCAGCCCTTATGGCACAGATAACTATGGC. Translating gives CASSPYGTDNYG. The CDR3 in full is CASSPYGTDNYGYTF.

Incomplete CDR3 DNA: TGCGCCAGCAGCACGGGACAGGCTAGCACAGATACG. This translates into CASSTGQASTDT. In full, the CDR3 reads CASSTGQASTDTQYF. V and J are TRBV5-1 and TRBJ2-3; 8 nucleotides align to TRBD1. Sequencing ends 3 residues short of the CDR3 end; the germline J gene provides the rest. This CDR3 comprises 15 residues. With 4 bases clipped from V and 0 bases from J, the junction kept 4 bases outside the gene matches. The germline V gene has CDR1 SGHRS and CDR2 YFSETQ.

In regard to this clone: The read comes to an end 3 residues before the CDR3 does, leaving the germline J gene to fill in the end. V is TRBV5-1 and J is TRBJ1-1; 9 nucleotides line up with TRBD1. In germline, CDR1 is SGHRS, CDR2 YFSETQ. The CDR3 has 14 residues. The trim removed 5 bases at V and 3 bases at J, leaving 5 bases unmatched. CDR3 DNA, as far as it was read: TGCGCCAGCAGAACGGGACAGGGTGACACTGAA. This encodes CASRTGQGDTE. The CDR3 in its entirety is CASRTGQGDTEAFF.

The CDR3 reads CAITPGRTSGSKSSYNEQFF. The sequenced part of the CDR3 DNA is TGTGCCATCACTCCGGGGAGGACTAGCGGGAGTAAAAGCTCCTACAATGAG. The J gene is TRBJ2-1, the V gene TRBV10-3; 13 positions match TRBD2. The read halts 3 residues ahead of the CDR3 end, with the missing end drawn from the germline J gene. This CDR3 has 20 amino acids. After removal of 7 bases from V and 0 bases from J, the junction contained 15 bases not matched to a gene. In germline, CDR1 is ENHRY, CDR2 SYGVKD.

For this clone: The read finishes 3 residues shy of the CDR3 end, and the germline J gene is used to complete it. This rearrangement joins TRBV5-1 to TRBJ2-7; 9 nucleotides match TRBD1. Trimming cost V 4 bases and J 2 bases; bases outside gene matches: 7. Germline V gene data show CDR1 as SGHRS and CDR2 as YFSETQ. This CDR3 spans 15 amino acids. The CDR3 sequence: CASSPTTGGAYEQYF. CDR3 bases read: TGCGCCAGCAGCCCGACGACAGGGGGTGCCTACGAG.

Of note for this clone: The read terminates 3 residues before the CDR3 end, so the remaining end is supplied by the germline J gene. The J gene is TRBJ1-3, the V gene TRBV18, with 11 bases aligning to TRBD1. The CDR3 runs to 17 residues. Germline CDR1 KGHSH, CDR2 LQKENI. V was clipped by 5 bases and J by 0 bases; unmatched bases: 6. CDR3 sequence reads: CASSAGQGASSGNTIYF. Partial CDR3 DNA: TGTGCCAGCTCAGCCGGACAGGGGGCAAGCTCTGGAAACACC. Supplemented by reference TRBV18 and TRBJ1-3, the full variable domain reads NAGVMQNPRHLVRRRGQEARLRCSPMKGHSHVYWYRQLPEEGLKFMVYLQKENIIDESGMPKERFSAEFPKEGPSILRIQQVVRGDSAAYFCASSAGQGASSGNTIYFGEGSWLTVV.

Concerning this clone itself: The read is 3 residues too short to cover the CDR3 end, so that end is filled in from the germline J gene. This rearrangement joins TRBV7-7 to TRBJ2-1; D may be TRBD2 (5 bases). The CDR3 has 15 amino acids. The V end was cut by 6 bases, the J end by 4 bases, with 16 bases between. The germline CDR1 and CDR2 sequences are SSHAT and FNYEAQ (reference sequence). The CDR3: CASSISSARYNEQFF. The CDR3 bases that were read are TGTGCCAGCAGTATAAGTAGCGCACGTTACAATGAG.